These T cell receptor beta chains were read from a single sample in a study of T cells expressing NK-cell markers. TCRdb re-called the 5' RACE reads, yielding one record per CDR3 amino acid sequence without DNA. Its table records about 550,000 distinct CDR3 sequences. Material: blood T cells: a sorted CD56 or NKG2C T cell subset, CD4+ or CD8+ T cells, or bulk PBMC T cells (not recorded which). The receptor source for this set is a man aged 18 to 30 in good health. Both conserved end residues are part of each CDR3.

j_call v_call cdr3_aa
TRBJ2-2 TRBV15 CATSKAGKNTGELFF
TRBJ2-1 TRBV6-1 CASRIGLDSYNEQFF
TRBJ2-3 TRBV29-1 CSVLTGELAQYF
TRBJ1-5 TRBV5-6 CASSVGTAADQPQHF
TRBJ1-2 TRBV29-1 CSVGVRTANYGYTF
TRBJ2-2 TRBV27 CASSKAGGPTGELFF
TRBJ2-7 TRBV7-9 CASTHREAYEQYF
TRBJ1-2 TRBV12-3/TRBV12-4 CASSKENYGYTF
TRBJ1-1 TRBV29-1 CSVRTDMNTEAFF
TRBJ2-3 TRBV20-1 CSARDSLRATDTQYF
TRBJ2-3 TRBV6-1 CASSTPHGGTDTQYF
TRBJ2-3 TRBV5-1 CASSQTGTSRDTDTQYF
TRBJ2-1 TRBV29-1 CSCIGLAGEQFF
TRBJ2-1 TRBV4-3 CASGRAPLYNEQFF
TRBJ2-1 TRBV21-1 CASSKGDMDCSYNEQFF
TRBJ2-1 TRBV7-2 CASSPGGAGDNEQFF
TRBJ2-2 TRBV30 CAWSVMGQGTGELFF
TRBJ2-2 TRBV5-1 CASSFSSTGELFF
TRBJ1-2 TRBV4-1 CASSPVGGRVDGYTF
TRBJ1-2 TRBV28 CASSGVQGHGYTF